Below, 15 T cell receptor beta chains from the same sample are listed, as sequenced in a study of blood T cell repertoires in COVID-19. The repertoire was sequenced with immunoSEQ multiplex PCR; TCRdb's copy has only in-frame clones and lacks some. The sample holds 90,000 to 150,000 clones, 70% to 80% seen once. Sequences were obtained from peripheral blood. These receptors all stem from a woman of 80 years or more with acute or convalescent COVID-19.

Written as DNA, the CDR3 is TGTGCCAGCAGTTCAGCGGCACCGACCTACAATGAGCAGTTCTTC. Translation: CASSSAAPTYNEQFF. The rearrangement joins TRBV6-1 to TRBJ2-1; D is possibly TRBD2 (5 bases). With 5 bases removed from V and 2 bases from J, the gap between germline ends came to 13 bases. CDR1 MNHNS and CDR2 SASEGT come from the germline V gene. The CDR3 sequence is 15 residues long.

The table lists this clone with a count of one. The chain couples TRBV4-3 to TRBJ1-2, with no clear D. Germline lookup yields CDR1 LGHNA and CDR2 YSLEER. The CDR3 sequence is 15 residues long. Trimming stripped 0 bases from V and 7 bases from J, with 15 bases between. The CDR3 DNA sequence: TGCGCCAGCAGCCAAGAGGTTTTGGTTCGGAGTGGCTACACCTTC. This codes for CASSQEVLVRSGYTF.

The genes are TRBV7-2 and TRBJ1-6, with a possible D match to TRBD1 (5 bases). V dropped 3 bases and J dropped 1 base, with 13 bases sitting between them. The CDR3 contains 17 residues. CDR1 is SGHTA and CDR2 is FQGNSA in the germline V gene. The CDR3 region is CASSFLGGGSYNSPLHF. In nucleotides, the CDR3 is TGTGCCAGCAGCTTTCTTGGGGGAGGATCCTATAATTCACCCCTCCACTTT.

The V gene is TRBV5-1, the J gene TRBJ2-2, with 7 bases lining up with TRBD2. The ends lost 2 bases at V and 1 base at J; junction bases unmatched: 5. Germline CDR1 reads SGHRS; CDR2 reads YFSETQ. The CDR3 loop spans 16 amino acids. CDR3 bases: TGCGCCAGCAGCTTCGGCGGGGGACTGAACACCGGGGAGCTGTTTTTT. Translation: CASSFGGGLNTGELFF.

This sequence joins TRBV25-1 and TRBJ1-1; 8 positions match TRBD1. After removal of 0 bases from V and 9 bases from J, the junction contained 6 bases not matched to a gene. Germline V gives CDR1 MGHDK, CDR2 SYGVNS. This CDR3 is built from 14 residues. For the CDR3, the DNA is TGTGCCAGCAGTGAATATGGGACAGGCGAGCAAGCTTTCTTT. Protein product: CASSEYGTGEQAFF.

This sequence joins TRBV5-4 and TRBJ2-7; TRBD1 agrees at 8 bases. This CDR3 has 14 residues. Germline V gene sequence: CDR1 SGHNT, CDR2 YYREEE (reference sequence). V dropped 5 bases and J dropped 2; count of bases not matched to a gene: 6. The CDR3 loop reads CASRRQGSPYEQYF. In DNA form, the CDR3 reads TGTGCCAGCAGGAGACAGGGGTCCCCCTACGAGCAGTACTTC.

V is TRBV19 and J is TRBJ1-2; a possible D gene is TRBD1 (5 bases). This CDR3 is built from 12 residues. Germline-derived CDR1 and CDR2 are LNHDA and SQIVND (reference sequence). V was cut by 3 bases and J by 6 bases, with 8 bases left in between. CDR3 DNA sequence: TGTGCCAGTAGTATTTCGGGGGATGGCTACACCTTC. It encodes CASSISGDGYTF.

Only one count was recorded for this clone. This rearrangement joins TRBV7-3 to TRBJ2-3; 10 bases match TRBD1. The CDR3 is made up of 15 amino acids. CDR1 and CDR2 (germline): SGHTA, FQGTGA. The junction had 2 bases not matched to a gene; V was cut back by 5 bases and J by 0 bases. CDR3 coding DNA: TGTGCCAGCAGCCGACAGGGGGCGAGCACAGATACGCAGTATTTT. It is translated as CASSRQGASTDTQYF.

The chain carries TRBV7-2 and TRBJ2-1, with 10 bases identical to TRBD2. CDR3 size: 15 residues. Germline V gives CDR1 SGHTA, CDR2 FQGNSA. With 6 bases clipped from V and 4 bases from J, the junction kept 6 bases outside the gene matches. CDR3 sequence reads: CASRPRLAGYNEQFF. The CDR3 DNA is TGTGCCAGCAGGCCCCGACTAGCGGGTTACAATGAGCAGTTCTTC.

V gene TRBV5-4 combines with J gene TRBJ2-1; D perhaps matches TRBD2 (5 bases). Germline lookup yields CDR1 SGHNT and CDR2 YYREEE (reference sequence). The CDR3 totals 16 residues. Trimming removed 4 bases at V and 0 bases at J, with 14 bases between. CDR3 nucleotides: TGTGCCAGCAGCCCCCTGTCGGGAAGCTCCTACAATGAGCAGTTCTTC. Amino acid sequence: CASSPLSGSSYNEQFF.

The chain couples TRBV11-1 to TRBJ2-5; no reliable D call. The V gene lost 1 base and the J gene lost 5 bases, with 5 bases spanning the gap. This CDR3 is built from 12 residues. The V gene's germline CDR1 is SGHAT and CDR2 FQDESV (reference sequence). The CDR3 nucleotides are TGTGCCAGCAGCTTAGAACGGGAGACCCAGTACTTC. Protein product: CASSLERETQYF.

This clone was observed a handful of times. In nucleotides, the CDR3 is TGTGCCAGCAGCCAATTTCAGGGCGGAAACACCATATATTTT. Residues: CASSQFQGGNTIYF. J is TRBJ1-3 and V is TRBV3-1 (or the pseudogene TRBV3-2); weak D call: TRBD1 (5 bases). This CDR3 is 14 amino acids long. V was clipped by 2 bases and J by 4 bases, with 9 bases between them. Germline lookup yields CDR1 LGHDT and CDR2 YNNKEL (reference sequence).

This chain uses TRBV9 with TRBJ2-3, with 13 bases fitting TRBD2. The germline CDR1 and CDR2 sequences are SGDLS and YYNGEE. V dropped 4 bases and J dropped 1; count of bases not matched to a gene: 6. CDR3 length equals 17 residues. The CDR3 DNA is TGTGCCAGCAGCATAACCGGGACTAGCGGGGGCACAGATACGCAGTATTTT. As protein: CASSITGTSGGTDTQYF.

The chain links TRBV6-5 to TRBJ2-7, with 7 bases lining up with TRBD1. There are 12 residues in the CDR3. CDR1 and CDR2 (germline): MNHEY, SVGAGI. V shed 7 bases, J shed 2 bases, and the junction held 2 bases outside the gene matches. CDR3 in DNA: TGTGCCAGCAACAGGGGAACCTACGAGCAGTACTTC. Amino acid sequence: CASNRGTYEQYF.

V is TRBV14 and J is TRBJ1-4, with TRBD1 matching over 9 bases. J lost 8 bases, V lost 3 bases, and 7 bases had no gene match. CDR3 length: 15 amino acids. Germline CDR1 is SGHDN and CDR2 is FVKESK. This CDR3 reads CASSQPTGGVEKLFF. The CDR3, as DNA: TGTGCCAGCAGCCAGCCGACAGGGGGTGTGGAAAAACTGTTTTTT.